This entry concerns a single T cell receptor (beta chain). Antigen unknown. This sample is part of a study of post-analysis software for immune sequencing data. Findings of the study overall: Controls showed lower frequencies than patients for five TRBV segments, and TRBV5-6, TRBV5-1 and TRBV20-1 were among these. Comparison with controls showed significantly lower normalized Chao1 diversity in multiple sclerosis patients.

CDR1 and CDR2 from the germline V gene are MDHEN and SYDVKM. V was pared by 6 bases and J by 5 bases, with 16 bases between. The CDR3 runs to 14 residues. TCR beta libraries were prepared from cDNA with unique molecular identifiers. Starting from about 1 to 10 million T cells, the study yielded hundreds of thousands of cDNA molecules. TCRdb re-derived calls from the PCR reads in MiXCR, one entry per CDR3 protein. Of some 450,000 distinct CDR3 sequences in the sample, approximately 46% were seen once. The source material was blood. The genes are TRBV28 and TRBJ1-2, with D possibly matching TRBD1 (6 bases). The TCR originated in a girl aged 10-17 years with multiple sclerosis. CDR3 protein: CASRSGAGGYGYTF. The CDR3 DNA reads TGTGCCAGCAGGTCGGGGGCTGGCGGGTATGGCTACACCTTC.